Below are 27 T cell receptor beta chains sequenced from a single sample in a study of Graves' ophthalmopathy and Graves' hyperthyroidism. From RNA, the CDR3 regions of TCR beta chains were amplified and sequenced. The authors performed first-round RT-PCR with HTBI primers and then a second-round multiplex PCR. TCRdb called the multiplex PCR reads again in MiXCR, with one record for every CDR3 protein. The sample holds about 50,000 distinct CDR3 sequences; less than 55% are singletons and the top ten take over 4%. Sequenced input: peripheral blood. Receptor source: an adult woman with Graves' ophthalmopathy.

A remark on this clonotype: A clone one base away is much larger, so this may be a read error. The CDR3 nucleotides are TGTGCCAGTGTCCTCATAGCGGGAGGAGAGGGAGAGGCCCAGTACTTC. Translation gives CASVLIAGGEGEAQYF. The rearrangement uses TRBV6-1 and TRBJ2-5, with 10 bases identical to TRBD2. Germline lookup yields CDR1 MNHNS and CDR2 SASEGT. The CDR3 totals 16 residues.

This chain joins TRBV19 and TRBJ2-7, with D possibly TRBD1 on 6 matching bases. CDR1 and CDR2 from the germline V gene are LNHDA and SQIVND (reference sequence). Trimming pared 6 bases from V and 0 bases from J, leaving 15 bases between. The CDR3 has 15 residues. In nucleotides, the CDR3 is TGTGCCAGTAGCCAACTTGGGGGCTTCTCCTACGAGCAGTACTTC. The encoded protein is CASSQLGGFSYEQYF.

This clonotype was seen many times. V usage is TRBV7-2 and J usage is TRBJ2-7; 10 bases are shared with TRBD2. The CDR3 spans 15 residues. Germline assignment: CDR1 SGHTA and CDR2 FQGNSA. Germline trimming cut 1 base from V and 4 bases from J; bases unmatched to any gene: 4. In DNA form, the CDR3 reads TGTGCCAGCAGCTTAGATACTAGCGGGGTATACGAGCAGTACTTC. As protein: CASSLDTSGVYEQYF.

The chain combines TRBV29-1 with TRBJ2-5; 9 nucleotides line up with TRBD2. The V gene's germline CDR1 is SQVTM and CDR2 ANQGSEA. The CDR3 has 13 amino acids. This CDR3 is CSFETSGQETQYF. The CDR3 DNA reads as TGCAGTTTTGAGACTAGCGGTCAAGAGACCCAGTACTTC.

This clonotype was recorded at least ten times. A read error may explain this, as a much larger clone is one base away. CDR3 loop: CASSAGTSGPYGQYF. CDR3 bases: TGTGCCAGCAGCGCGGGGACTAGCGGGCCCTACGGGCAGTACTTC. The V gene is TRBV7-3, the J gene TRBJ2-7, with 12 bases that match TRBD2. The CDR3 extends over 15 amino acids. In germline, CDR1 is SGHTA, CDR2 FQGTGA.

This clonotype was counted at least ten times. The chain joins TRBV14 to TRBJ2-3; D is possibly TRBD2 (6 bases). Germline-derived CDR1 and CDR2 are SGHDN and FVKESK. The germline V and J ends were trimmed by 0 bases and 0 bases, with 13 bases remaining between them. The CDR3 sequence is 17 residues long. This CDR3 reads CASSQDPGRTSTDTQYF. DNA for the CDR3: TGTGCCAGCAGCCAAGATCCAGGGAGGACTAGCACAGATACGCAGTATTTT.

This clonotype was counted ten times or more. The V and J genes are TRBV7-2 and TRBJ1-2, with TRBD1 as a possible D gene (6 bases). The CDR3 consists of 13 residues. CDR1 and CDR2 from the germline V gene are SGHTA and FQGNSA. V lost 5 bases and J lost 7, with 14 bases in between. CDR3 nucleotides: TGTGCCAGCAGCCAGGGGCAGGGTTCTGGCTACACCTTC. Translating gives CASSQGQGSGYTF.

Concerning this clonotype itself: At one end, the junction sequence differs from germline, possibly due to a read error. The V call is TRBV6-4, the J call TRBJ1-6; D not resolved. The CDR3 spans 13 residues. Germline V lookup: CDR1 MRHNA, CDR2 SNTAGT. The CDR3 DNA reads TGTGTCAGCAGTGACTCGAGAAATTCACCCCTCCACTTT. This gives the protein CVSSDSRNSPLHF.

The gene calls are TRBV29-1 and TRBJ2-5; D gene uncertain. Germline V CDR1 and CDR2: SQVTM, ANQGSEA. With 3 bases removed from V and 5 bases from J, the gap between germline ends came to 7 bases. The CDR3 sequence is 11 residues long. The chain's CDR3 is CSVDRTETQYF. DNA for the CDR3: TGCAGCGTTGATCGGACGGAGACCCAGTACTTC.

Notes on this clonotype: The conserved final phenylalanine or tryptophan is absent from the CDR3, which likely points to a read error. No DNA is shown, since the ends of the CDR3 on it are uncertain; the CDR3 is the one TCRdb lists. The chain joins TRBV20-1 to TRBJ1-1; TRBD1, the table's D call, was not compared with the DNA. The CDR3 length equals 14 residues, ends included. Per germline, CDR1 DFQATT and CDR2 SNEGSKA (reference sequence). The CDR3 protein is CSASPDRDGTETFL.

To note about this clonotype: The junction departs from germline at one end; a sequencing error may be responsible. The chain employs TRBV19 and TRBJ2-7, with a weak D call TRBD1 (5 bases). The germline CDR1 and CDR2 sequences are LNHDA and SQIVND (reference sequence). The CDR3 is made up of 13 amino acids. CDR3 bases: TGTGCCACTTCCGGTTCAGGGAACTACGAGCAGCACTTC. As protein: CATSGSGNYEQHF.

A word on this clonotype: Compared with germline, one end of the junction differs, possibly owing to a read error. The V and J genes are TRBV5-1 and TRBJ1-1, with 7 nucleotides matching TRBD1. Germline CDR1 SGHRS, CDR2 YFSETQ. This CDR3 region has 14 residues. CDR3 nucleotides: TGTGCCAGCAGCACCGGACAGGATCTACGGGAAGCTTTCTTT. This translates into CASSTGQDLREAFF.

The J gene is TRBJ1-5, the V gene TRBV24-1; D is undetermined. V dropped 5 bases and J dropped 4 bases, with 20 bases sitting between them. Per germline, CDR1 KGHDR and CDR2 SFDVKD. The CDR3 loop spans 17 amino acids. CDR3 coding DNA: TGTGCCACCAGTGGGAGAGGGTCCACGGGGTTGAATCAGCCCCAGCATTTT. Its translation: CATSGRGSTGLNQPQHF.

The chain recombines TRBV7-7 with TRBJ1-2; D possibly corresponds to TRBD1 (6 bases). CDR3 length: 14 amino acids. Germline V CDR1 and CDR2: SSHAT, FNYEAQ (reference sequence). The CDR3 region has the DNA TGTGCTAAGAGGGGGGGGGCAGGCCTATTTGGCTACACCTTC. Translation gives CAKRGGAGLFGYTF.

In this sample, this clonotype turned up many times. V is TRBV20-1 and J is TRBJ2-7; no clear D. Germline loops: CDR1 DFQATT, CDR2 SNEGSKA (reference sequence). This CDR3 contains 13 residues. Trimming left V 3 bases short and J 0 bases short, with 9 bases between. CDR3: CSARTFCSYEQYF. The DNA for the CDR3 is TGCAGTGCTAGGACTTTTTGCTCCTACGAGCAGTACTTC.

On this clonotype itself: It may be a read error: a sequence one base away is much more abundant. The chain employs TRBV6-2 or TRBV6-3 and TRBJ1-1, with D hard to call. Germline CDR1 is MNHEY and CDR2 is SVGEGT. With 4 bases removed from V and 3 bases from J, the gap between germline ends came to 12 bases. CDR3 size: 14 residues. In nucleotides, the CDR3 is TGTGCCAGCAGTTTAATAAGGCCGTACACTGAAGCTTTCTTT. It yields the protein CASSLIRPYTEAFF.

This clonotype was picked up many times. The CDR3 DNA reads TGCAGCGCTGATCGACTAGCGGGAGGTGGGGAGCTGTTTTTT. This translates into CSADRLAGGGELFF. The V and J genes are TRBV29-1 and TRBJ2-2, with 13 bases matching TRBD2. The germline gives CDR1 SQVTM, CDR2 ANQGSEA. This CDR3 region has 14 residues. V lost 7 bases and J lost 8; bases outside the gene matches: 7.

The V and J genes are TRBV7-2 and TRBJ2-5; 9 nucleotides match TRBD2. V dropped 8 bases and J dropped 2; count of bases not matched to a gene: 9. Germline CDR1 and CDR2: SGHTA and FQGNSA. The CDR3 contains 15 residues. The CDR3 bases are TGTGCCAGCCAAAGCGGGCTAGCGGGGCAAGAGACCCAGTACTTC. This codes for CASQSGLAGQETQYF.

This clonotype was observed many times. This chain uses TRBV19 with TRBJ2-7; 13 bases match TRBD2. The germline V gene has CDR1 LNHDA and CDR2 SQIVND (reference sequence). The CDR3 contains 15 residues. With 3 bases clipped from V and 4 bases from J, the junction kept 3 bases outside the gene matches. The CDR3 coding sequence is TGTGCCAGTAGTATCCCGGGACTAGCGGGATACGAGCAGTACTTC. Translation: CASSIPGLAGYEQYF. Looking up the rest from reference TRBV19 and TRBJ2-7 gives the full variable domain: DGGITQSPKYLFRKEGQNVTLSCEQNLNHDAMYWYRQDPGQGLRLIYYSQIVNDFQKGDIAEGYSVSREKKESFPLTVTSAQKNPTAFYLCASSIPGLAGYEQYFGPGTRLTVT.

This clonotype was found a few times. The chain couples TRBV29-1 to TRBJ2-5; weak D call: TRBD1 (5 bases). With 4 bases removed from V and 2 bases from J, the gap between germline ends came to 5 bases. The V gene's germline CDR1 is SQVTM and CDR2 ANQGSEA. There are 11 residues in the CDR3. The CDR3 bases are TGCAGCGTTGGACAGCAAGAGACCCAGTACTTC. Translating it yields CSVGQQETQYF.

This clonotype has only a few counts. A read error is possible here, since a much larger clone lies one base away. V usage is TRBV4-2 and J usage is TRBJ2-7; 8 bases align to TRBD2. CDR3 length: 16 amino acids. Germline V gene sequence: CDR1 LGHNA, CDR2 YNFKEQ. The V gene end was trimmed by 4 bases and the J gene end by 3 bases; junction bases not matched to a gene: 11. CDR3 protein: CASSREQAGEVYEQYF. The CDR3, as DNA: TGTGCCAGCAGCCGAGAACAAGCGGGAGAGGTCTACGAGCAGTACTTC.

This clonotype was recorded a few times. The gene calls are TRBV3-1 and TRBJ2-5; 10 nucleotides align to TRBD2. The CDR3 is 20 amino acids. The V gene end was trimmed by 0 bases and the J gene end by 4 bases; junction bases not matched to a gene: 17. Germline CDR1 and CDR2: LGHDT and YNNKEL (reference sequence). Here the CDR3 reads CASSQESAWRKREGGETQYF. The CDR3 DNA is TGTGCCAGCAGCCAAGAGTCAGCCTGGCGAAAGCGGGAGGGAGGAGAGACCCAGTACTTC.

V gene TRBV29-1 combines with J gene TRBJ2-1; 8 bases fit TRBD2. Germline-derived CDR1 and CDR2 are SQVTM and ANQGSEA. The J segment lost 7 bases and the V segment lost 3 bases, leaving 5 bases of the junction unmatched. CDR3 length: 13 residues. CDR3 coding DNA: TGCAGCGTTGATCGGGGGGGTAATAATGAGCAGTTCTTC. Protein sequence: CSVDRGGNNEQFF.

Many counts were recorded for this clonotype. This chain links TRBV7-9 with TRBJ2-7, with a possible D match to TRBD2 (7 bases). CDR1 is SEHNR, CDR2 FQNEAQ, per germline (reference sequence). CDR3 length: 15 residues. V shed 5 bases and J shed 5 bases, with 19 bases lying between them. The CDR3 sequence: CASSPGGGRSHEQYF. CDR3 DNA sequence: TGTGCCAGCAGCCCCGGGGGCGGGAGATCCCACGAGCAGTACTTC.

Sample share makes this clonotype medium-sized. The chain combines TRBV20-1 with TRBJ2-5, with TRBD2 as a possible D gene (5 bases). The CDR3 loop spans 16 amino acids. V lost 1 base to trimming and J lost 2 bases, with 17 bases between them. Germline CDR1 is DFQATT and CDR2 is SNEGSKA (reference sequence). The CDR3 sequence: CSARGGGGAEQETQYF. The CDR3 nucleotides read TGCAGTGCTAGAGGCGGTGGTGGAGCGGAGCAAGAGACCCAGTACTTC.

This sequence joins TRBV20-1 and TRBJ2-5, with 8 bases identical to TRBD1. The CDR3 is made up of 12 amino acids. The ends lost 6 bases at V and 3 bases at J; junction bases unmatched: 3. Germline lookup yields CDR1 DFQATT and CDR2 SNEGSKA (reference sequence). The CDR3, as DNA: TGCAGTGCACCGGACAGGGAAGAGACCCAGTACTTC. Translation gives CSAPDREETQYF.

This clonotype was detected many times. This chain connects TRBV19 to TRBJ2-7; 9 nucleotides line up with TRBD1. This CDR3 is built from 16 residues. Losses at the gene ends were 3 bases for V and 4 bases for J; bases not matched to a gene: 10. Germline V gene sequence: CDR1 LNHDA, CDR2 SQIVND (reference sequence). CDR3 sequence reads: CASSILRGQGGYEQYF. The CDR3 DNA follows: TGTGCCAGTAGTATCCTCCGGGGACAGGGAGGATACGAGCAGTACTTC.